Presented here are 20 T cell receptor beta chains from one specimen sequenced in a study of shared clonotypes between healthy human individuals. Only in-frame clones appear in the TCRdb table, and some are missing; sequencing was by immunoSEQ multiplex PCR. Seen here are about 2.4 million clones, around nine tenths observed once, and the top ten hold more than 0.12%. The sample taken for sequencing was naive CD4+ T cells sorted from blood. Subset in this sample: CD45RA+ positively selected. The receptor source for this set is a man aged 18 to 35 in good health.

This clone was detected a few times. The chain employs TRBV15 and TRBJ1-1; the D is unclear. V lost 0 bases to trimming and J lost 9 bases, with 11 bases between them. CDR1 LNHNV and CDR2 YYDKDF come from the germline V gene (reference sequence). The CDR3 loop spans 13 amino acids. The CDR3 loop reads CATSRDSLGKAFF. CDR3 nucleotide sequence: TGTGCCACCAGCAGAGATAGCCTGGGAAAAGCTTTCTTT.

The CDR3 region is CASSPFTGSDEQFF. CDR3 bases: TGTGCCAGCTCACCATTCACAGGGAGCGATGAGCAGTTCTTC. The genes are TRBV18 and TRBJ2-1, with D perhaps TRBD1 (6 bases). This CDR3 comprises 14 residues. Trimming left V 2 bases short and J 8 bases short, with 13 bases between. The germline CDR1 and CDR2 sequences are KGHSH and LQKENI.

The chain uses TRBV5-4 and TRBJ2-1; 7 bases are a match to TRBD2. The germline V gene encodes CDR1 SGHNT and CDR2 YYREEE (reference sequence). The CDR3 consists of 14 residues. The V gene end was trimmed by 4 bases and the J gene end by 8 bases; junction bases not matched to a gene: 9. In DNA, the CDR3 is TGTGCCAGCAGCCTCTGGGGCGGGAGCTATGAGCAGTTCTTC. Translation gives CASSLWGGSYEQFF.

The chain recombines TRBV10-3 with TRBJ2-3; 8 bases map to TRBD2. The CDR3 runs to 16 residues. The V and J ends lost 3 bases and 1 base, in that order; junction bases with no gene match: 6. Looked up from germline, CDR1 is ENHRY and CDR2 is SYGVKD. CDR3 in DNA: TGTGCCATCAGTGACCCGGGGGGGTACGGCACAGATACGCAGTATTTT. Translating it yields CAISDPGGYGTDTQYF.

The chain recombines TRBV2 with TRBJ1-2; D not resolved. The germline V gene encodes CDR1 SNHLY and CDR2 FYNNEI. Deletions cut 6 bases from V and 8 bases from J, with 10 bases between. The CDR3 is made up of 11 amino acids. The CDR3, as DNA: TGTGCCAGCAGCTGGGAGGCAGGCTACACCTTC. It is translated as CASSWEAGYTF.

Concerning this clone itself: This sample includes further DNA sequences coding for the same CDR3. This CDR3 is CASSVGPVSNQPQHF. CDR3 nucleotide sequence: TGTGCCAGCAGCGTGGGTCCGGTGAGCAATCAGCCCCAGCATTTT. The chain links TRBV9 to TRBJ1-5; no clear D. This CDR3 is 15 amino acids long. V dropped 2 bases and J dropped 1 base, with 10 bases sitting between them. The germline V gene encodes CDR1 SGDLS and CDR2 YYNGEE. The entire variable domain, with the rest obtained from reference TRBV9 and TRBJ1-5, is as follows: DSGVTQTPKHLITATGQRVTLRCSPRSGDLSVYWYQQSLDQGLQFLIQYYNGEERAKGNILERFSAQQFPDLHSELNLSSLELGDSALYFCASSVGPVSNQPQHFGDGTRLSIL.

V is TRBV28 and J is TRBJ1-4; no firm D call. V was clipped by 4 bases and J by 8 bases, with 11 bases between them. The CDR3 sequence is 13 residues long. The germline V gene encodes CDR1 MDHEN and CDR2 SYDVKM. The CDR3 sequence is CASSSADWEKLFF. DNA for the CDR3: TGTGCCAGCAGTTCGGCGGACTGGGAAAAACTGTTTTTT. The complete variable domain, with remaining parts taken from reference TRBV28 and TRBJ1-4, reads DVKVTQSSRYLVKRTGEKVFLECVQDMDHENMFWYRQDPGLGLRLIYFSYDVKMKEKGDIPEGYSVSREKKERFSLILESASTNQTSMYLCASSSADWEKLFFGSGTQLSVL.

The genes are TRBV4-1 and TRBJ1-4; 7 bases line up with TRBD1. The CDR3 has 16 residues. Germline loops: CDR1 MGHRA, CDR2 YSYEKL. V lost 1 base to trimming and J lost 6 bases; unmatched junction nucleotides: 8. For the CDR3, the DNA is TGCGCCAGCAGCCAAGGACGACAGGGTTGGGATGAAAAACTGTTTTTT. Amino acid sequence: CASSQGRQGWDEKLFF.

The chain recombines TRBV10-3 with TRBJ2-2; the match to TRBD1 covers 7 bases. The V segment lost 4 bases and the J segment 4 bases; nucleotides outside the gene matches: 9. Germline V gene sequence: CDR1 ENHRY, CDR2 SYGVKD. This CDR3 has 16 residues. The CDR3 DNA sequence: TGTGCCATCAGTGGATCGACAGGGCCGAGCACCGGGGAGCTGTTTTTT. Encoded protein: CAISGSTGPSTGELFF.

CDR3 DNA: TGTGCCAGCTCACCAGGTTCAGGGGGCTATGGCTACACCTTC. Encoded protein: CASSPGSGGYGYTF. V usage is TRBV18 and J usage is TRBJ1-2, with TRBD1 matching over 7 bases. The CDR3 extends over 14 amino acids. V lost 2 bases, J lost 4 bases, and 4 bases stayed unmatched. In germline, CDR1 is KGHSH, CDR2 LQKENI.

CDR3 residues: CSASLANTQYF. The CDR3 DNA follows: TGCAGTGCTAGTTTAGCGAATACGCAGTATTTT. The rearrangement joins TRBV20-1 to TRBJ2-3; possibly TRBD2 for D (5 bases). Germline V CDR1 and CDR2: DFQATT, SNEGSKA (reference sequence). The CDR3 loop spans 11 amino acids. V was clipped by 3 bases and J by 7 bases, with 8 bases between them.

This chain joins TRBV10-1 and TRBJ1-5; D possibly corresponds to TRBD1 (6 bases). Germline V CDR1 and CDR2: WNHNN, SYGVQD (reference sequence). V lost 6 bases and J 2 bases, leaving 14 bases between the germline ends. This CDR3 region has 15 residues. DNA of the CDR3: TGCGCCAGCAGCCATGGGACAACTGGCAATCAGCCCCAGCATTTT. Translated, it gives CASSHGTTGNQPQHF.

With respect to this clone: The sample carries other DNA sequences with the same CDR3. V and J are TRBV11-3 and TRBJ2-7; 9 nucleotides align to TRBD1. CDR3 length equals 14 residues. Unmatched junction bases numbered 5, after V lost 5 bases and J lost 3 bases. Looked up from germline, CDR1 is SGHNT and CDR2 is YENEEA. The CDR3 loop reads CASSPGQGSYEQYF. In nucleotides, the CDR3 is TGTGCCAGCAGCCCAGGACAGGGGAGCTACGAGCAGTACTTC.

The chain recombines TRBV9 with TRBJ2-7; 8 bases are a match to TRBD2. Germline loops: CDR1 SGDLS, CDR2 YYNGEE. Unmatched junction bases numbered 8, after V lost 0 bases and J lost 0 bases. The CDR3 contains 17 residues. Written as DNA, the CDR3 is TGTGCCAGCAGCGTAGGACTTAGCGGGGCCGTCTCCTACGAGCAGTACTTC. It yields the protein CASSVGLSGAVSYEQYF.

The chain joins TRBV9 to TRBJ2-3; TRBD1 is a possible D gene (6 bases). Germline values: CDR1 SGDLS, CDR2 YYNGEE. Trimming shortened V by 0 bases and J by 4 bases, and 12 bases separated the two germline ends. This CDR3 is built from 15 residues. CDR3 region: CASSVDLTGPDTQYF. The CDR3 DNA follows: TGTGCCAGCAGCGTAGATTTGACAGGCCCAGATACGCAGTATTTT.

The rearrangement joins TRBV7-2 to TRBJ2-7; 7 positions agree with TRBD1. This CDR3 is built from 14 residues. Trimming took 5 bases from V and 4 from J; bases not matched to a gene: 8. CDR1 is SGHTA and CDR2 is FQGNSA in the germline V gene. CDR3 sequence (DNA): TGTGCCAGCAGCCTAATGGGGACAGTTTACGAGCAGTACTTC. Translation gives CASSLMGTVYEQYF.

This clone has more than one count but fewer than ten. This chain joins TRBV7-6 and TRBJ1-1; the D is unclear. The germline V gene encodes CDR1 SGHVS and CDR2 FNYEAQ. V was clipped by 7 bases and J by 3 bases, with 18 bases between them. The CDR3 totals 15 residues. The CDR3 coding sequence is TGTGCCAGCACCAACCTGGGCCTCGAGGACACTGAAGCTTTCTTT. It is translated as CASTNLGLEDTEAFF.

This clone is a singleton in its sample. The rearrangement links TRBV6-1 to TRBJ1-1; 8 positions agree with TRBD1. The V gene's germline CDR1 is MNHNS and CDR2 SASEGT. J lost 6 bases, V lost 7 bases, and 7 bases had no gene match. The CDR3 covers 13 residues. CDR3: CASTGQEISEAFF. CDR3 DNA sequence: TGTGCCAGCACGGGACAGGAGATTTCTGAAGCTTTCTTT.

The V gene is TRBV7-8, the J gene TRBJ2-5, with TRBD1 matching 7 bases. Germline CDR1 and CDR2: SGHVS and FQNEAQ. This CDR3 is 19 amino acids long. Trimming removed 2 bases from V and 2 bases from J; junction bases left unmatched: 17. The CDR3 sequence is CASSLLGDPGQRSQETQYF. Here the CDR3 DNA reads TGTGCCAGCAGCTTATTGGGGGACCCGGGACAGAGATCTCAAGAGACCCAGTACTTC.

The J gene is TRBJ2-3, the V gene TRBV28, with D possibly matching TRBD2 (5 bases). V was cut by 4 bases and J by 0 bases, with 17 bases left in between. This CDR3 spans 17 amino acids. Germline CDR1 and CDR2: MDHEN and SYDVKM. The CDR3 reads CASSSRDWLASTDTQYF. CDR3 coding DNA: TGTGCCAGCAGTTCCCGGGATTGGCTAGCCAGCACAGATACGCAGTATTTT. The full variable domain, rest sourced from reference TRBV28 and TRBJ2-3, is DVKVTQSSRYLVKRTGEKVFLECVQDMDHENMFWYRQDPGLGLRLIYFSYDVKMKEKGDIPEGYSVSREKKERFSLILESASTNQTSMYLCASSSRDWLASTDTQYFGPGTRLTVL.